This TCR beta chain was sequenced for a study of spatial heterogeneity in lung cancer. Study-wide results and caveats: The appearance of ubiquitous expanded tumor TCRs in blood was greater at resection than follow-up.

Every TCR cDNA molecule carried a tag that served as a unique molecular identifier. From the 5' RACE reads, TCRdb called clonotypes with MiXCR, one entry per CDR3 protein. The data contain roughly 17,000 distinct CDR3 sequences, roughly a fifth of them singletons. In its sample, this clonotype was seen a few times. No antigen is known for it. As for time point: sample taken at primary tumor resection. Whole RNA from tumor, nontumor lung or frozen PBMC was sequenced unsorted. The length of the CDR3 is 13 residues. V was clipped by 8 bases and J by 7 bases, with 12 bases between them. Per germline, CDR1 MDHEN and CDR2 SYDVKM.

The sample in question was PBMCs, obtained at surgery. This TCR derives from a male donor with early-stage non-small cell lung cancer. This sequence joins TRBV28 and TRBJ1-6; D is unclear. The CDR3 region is CASEGGVNSPLHF. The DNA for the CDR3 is TGTGCCAGCGAGGGCGGAGTAAATTCACCCCTCCACTTT.